The 27 T cell receptor beta chains presented below share a single source sample, sequenced in a study of cytomegalovirus exposure and HLA in healthy donors. Use of 60 Vbeta and 13 Jbeta primers characterized the PCR. TCRdb's table, derived via immunoSEQ multiplex PCR, lists solely in-frame clones and lacks some. The sample has more than 85,000 clones; roughly 83% are singletons. Input material: PBMCs. The receptors stem from a female donor in good health and CMV-seropositive.

This clone came up once. One end of the junction varies from germline; a read error may be responsible. The CDR3 is CSSSIGQYGYTF. CDR3 in DNA: TGTTCCAGCAGCATAGGACAGTATGGCTACACCTTC. This chain joins TRBV7-9 and TRBJ1-2; the D gene is possibly TRBD1 (6 bases). Germline V gives CDR1 SEHNR, CDR2 FQNEAQ (reference sequence). The CDR3 consists of 12 residues.

Comments on this clone: The junction departs from germline at one end; a sequencing error may be responsible. The V call is TRBV5-6, the J call TRBJ1-1; D uncertain. Per germline, CDR1 SGHDT and CDR2 YYEEEE. The length of the CDR3 is 13 residues. The CDR3, as DNA: TGTGTCAGCGGCACATCCGGGGATACTGAAGCTTTCTTT. Translated, it gives CVSGTSGDTEAFF.

The chain recombines TRBV6-5 with TRBJ2-2; D is ambiguous. Germline-derived CDR1 and CDR2 are MNHEY and SVGAGI. The length of the CDR3 is 13 residues. Deletions cut 5 bases from V and 4 bases from J, with 8 bases between. CDR3 residues: CASSADFTGELFF. In DNA form, the CDR3 reads TGTGCCAGCAGTGCAGACTTCACCGGGGAGCTGTTTTTT.

This clone was counted only a few times. The chain joins TRBV13 to TRBJ2-3, with 7 bases aligning to TRBD2. The CDR3 is 14 residues long. Germline assignment: CDR1 PRHDT and CDR2 FYEKMQ (reference sequence). V dropped 5 bases and J dropped 1; count of bases not matched to a gene: 3. The chain's CDR3 is CASSLAGGTDTQYF. The CDR3, as DNA: TGTGCCAGCAGCCTCGCGGGGGGCACAGATACGCAGTATTTT. Full variable domain (outside the CDR3, taken from reference TRBV13 and TRBJ2-3): AAGVIQSPRHLIKEKRETATLKCYPIPRHDTVYWYQQGPGQDPQFLISFYEKMQSDKGSIPDRFSAQQFSDYHSELNMSSLELGDSALYFCASSLAGGTDTQYFGPGTRLTVL.

J is TRBJ2-2 and V is TRBV2, with D maybe TRBD1 (6 bases). V dropped 8 bases and J dropped 6 bases, with 16 bases sitting between them. Germline V gene lookup returns CDR1 SNHLY and CDR2 FYNNEI. The CDR3 has 14 residues. The CDR3 loop reads CASQQGEPAGELFF. The CDR3 bases are TGTGCCAGCCAACAGGGAGAGCCAGCCGGGGAGCTGTTTTTT.

The sample holds one count of this clone. The germline gene is not matched at one end of the junction; a read error may be the cause. V is TRBV6-6 and J is TRBJ2-2; 8 nucleotides align to TRBD1. In germline, CDR1 is MNHNY, CDR2 SVGAGI (reference sequence). This CDR3 comprises 15 residues. The CDR3: CASSLQGGDTRELFF. In DNA form, the CDR3 reads TGTGCCAGCAGCCTACAGGGGGGTGACACCCGGGAGCTGTTTTTT.

This clone has only a few counts. The chain recombines TRBV5-1 with TRBJ2-7; D may be TRBD1 (6 bases). The V and J ends lost 3 bases and 4 bases respectively, with 8 bases between them. The germline V gene has CDR1 SGHRS and CDR2 YFSETQ. The CDR3 contains 12 residues. The DNA for the CDR3 is TGCGCCAGCAGCTCCGGACAGTACGAGCAGTACTTC. As protein: CASSSGQYEQYF.

The chain combines TRBV6-6 with TRBJ2-7; D may be TRBD1 (5 bases). This CDR3 region has 14 residues. V was trimmed by 6 bases and J by 3 bases, leaving 15 bases between them. Per the germline V gene, CDR1 is MNHNY and CDR2 is SVGAGI (reference sequence). The CDR3 DNA reads as TGTGCCAGCAGCCAGGGTTCCACTTTCTACGAGCAGTACTTC. Translation: CASSQGSTFYEQYF.

The chain couples TRBV19 to TRBJ1-2, with D perhaps matching TRBD1 (6 bases). The CDR3 runs 13 residues. V lost 10 bases and J lost 2, with 14 bases in between. Germline loops: CDR1 LNHDA, CDR2 SQIVND (reference sequence). CDR3 protein: CATGSTGNYGYTF. CDR3 nucleotides: TGTGCCACCGGAAGCACAGGGAACTATGGCTACACCTTC.

The chain combines TRBV29-1 with TRBJ1-2; D might be TRBD1 (5 bases). CDR1 is SQVTM and CDR2 is ANQGSEA in the germline V gene. The CDR3 runs to 12 residues. V lost 7 bases, J lost 2 bases, and 11 bases lay in between. Written as DNA, the CDR3 is TGCAGCGGCGAGACAGCCAACTATGGCTACACCTTC. It yields the protein CSGETANYGYTF.

The CDR3 is CASSEVWRGAQETQYF. The CDR3 nucleotides are TGTGCCAGCAGTGAAGTTTGGCGGGGAGCCCAAGAGACCCAGTACTTC. The genes are TRBV6-1 and TRBJ2-5; a possible D gene is TRBD2 (6 bases). CDR3 size: 16 residues. Deletions cut 1 base from V and 1 base from J, with 13 bases between. Germline-derived CDR1 and CDR2 are MNHNS and SASEGT.

The gene calls are TRBV5-4 and TRBJ2-3, with 14 bases lining up with TRBD2. In germline, CDR1 is SGHNT, CDR2 YYREEE (reference sequence). The junction had 13 bases not matched to a gene; V was cut back by 3 bases and J by 7 bases. This CDR3 region has 18 residues. The CDR3 spells CASSSGLAGARGGNTQYF. CDR3 sequence (DNA): TGTGCCAGCAGCTCGGGACTAGCGGGGGCTCGAGGGGGGAATACGCAGTATTTT.

The chain employs TRBV7-2 and TRBJ2-6; 7 nucleotides agree with TRBD1. Germline lookup yields CDR1 SGHTA and CDR2 FQGNSA. V lost 8 bases and J lost 2; bases outside the gene matches: 9. This CDR3 has 16 amino acids. CDR3 coding DNA: TGTGCCAGCCCCATGGGTGACAGGGCTGGGGCCAACGTCCTGACTTTC. Translated, it gives CASPMGDRAGANVLTF.

This chain links TRBV10-3 with TRBJ2-5; TRBD1 matches 7 bases. The CDR3 extends over 15 amino acids. In germline, CDR1 is ENHRY, CDR2 SYGVKD. V trimming: 4 bases; J trimming: 2 bases; junction bases outside the gene matches: 7. As DNA, the CDR3 is TGTGCCATCAGTGCGGCAGGGACAGTACAAGAGACCCAGTACTTC. This sequence encodes CAISAAGTVQETQYF.

CDR3 residues: CASRRTGANYGYTF. The CDR3 nucleotides are TGTGCCAGCAGACGGACAGGAGCTAACTATGGCTACACCTTC. The V gene is TRBV7-2, the J gene TRBJ1-2, with 7 bases lining up with TRBD1. After removal of 6 bases from V and 0 bases from J, the junction contained 4 bases not matched to a gene. Germline-derived CDR1 and CDR2 are SGHTA and FQGNSA. This CDR3 has 14 residues.

The rearrangement uses TRBV19 and TRBJ1-3; possibly TRBD1 for D (5 bases). The ends were cut back, 4 bases at V and 0 bases at J, with 10 bases in the middle. CDR1 is LNHDA, CDR2 SQIVND, per germline (reference sequence). CDR3 length: 15 amino acids. In nucleotides, the CDR3 is TGTGCCAGTAGTAGACAGCCTCTCTCTGGAAACACCATATATTTT. Protein product: CASSRQPLSGNTIYF. Supplemented by reference TRBV19 and TRBJ1-3, the full variable domain reads DGGITQSPKYLFRKEGQNVTLSCEQNLNHDAMYWYRQDPGQGLRLIYYSQIVNDFQKGDIAEGYSVSREKKESFPLTVTSAQKNPTAFYLCASSRQPLSGNTIYFGEGSWLTVV.

The V call is TRBV7-2, the J call TRBJ2-1; weak D call: TRBD1 (6 bases). The CDR3 sequence is 16 residues long. The V end was cut by 1 base, the J end by 6 bases, with 16 bases between. In germline, CDR1 is SGHTA, CDR2 FQGNSA. The CDR3 here is CASSLVGRGGLNEQFF. The CDR3 DNA reads TGTGCCAGCAGCTTAGTCGGCAGGGGTGGCCTCAATGAGCAGTTCTTC.

J is TRBJ2-7 and V is TRBV11-2; D perhaps matches TRBD2 (5 bases). From germline, CDR1 is SGHAT and CDR2 FQNNGV. This CDR3 region has 18 residues. Deletions cut 4 bases from V and 2 bases from J, with 24 bases between. The CDR3 region has the DNA TGTGCCAGCAGCTCACGTAGGAGCCCCCGGGGATCCACCTACGAGCAGTACTTC. This gives the protein CASSSRRSPRGSTYEQYF.

This clone was seen only a few times. The rearrangement joins TRBV29-1 to TRBJ1-1; 8 bases map to TRBD1. V lost 6 bases, J lost 1 base, and 7 bases stayed unmatched. CDR1 and CDR2 from the germline V gene are SQVTM and ANQGSEA. The length of the CDR3 is 14 residues. DNA for the CDR3: TGCAGCGTGCGGACAGGGACGAGGAACACTGAAGCTTTCTTT. This gives the protein CSVRTGTRNTEAFF.

This chain uses TRBV27 with TRBJ2-1; 8 positions agree with TRBD1. Germline lookup yields CDR1 MNHEY and CDR2 SMNVEV (reference sequence). The CDR3 spans 14 residues. V was pared by 5 bases and J by 9 bases, with 9 bases of the junction left unmatched. CDR3 nucleotide sequence: TGTGCCAGCAGTAAAAAGACAGGGGTGGGTGAGCAGTTCTTC. Encoded protein: CASSKKTGVGEQFF.

The CDR3 is CASSLTGQSSYNEQFF. The CDR3 DNA is TGTGCCAGCAGCTTAACGGGACAGAGCTCCTACAATGAGCAGTTCTTC. The chain joins TRBV11-3 to TRBJ2-1, with 7 positions matching TRBD1. CDR3 length equals 16 residues. With V trimmed by 2 bases and J by 0 bases, 4 bases remained unmatched. CDR1 and CDR2 (germline): SGHNT, YENEEA.

This clone was found a few times. The rearrangement links TRBV4-3 to TRBJ1-2; no firm D call. The CDR3 is 15 residues long. Germline V gene sequence: CDR1 LGHNA, CDR2 YSLEER. Trimming cost V 0 bases and J 8 bases, with 16 bases left between them. CDR3 DNA: TGCGCCAGCAGCCAAGATTTAACGGGGTTCGAGGGCTACACCTTC. This sequence encodes CASSQDLTGFEGYTF.

The chain is built from TRBV5-1 and TRBJ2-7; the match to TRBD1 covers 9 bases. With V trimmed by 6 bases and J by 5 bases, 12 bases remained unmatched. This CDR3 is built from 15 residues. The germline V gene encodes CDR1 SGHRS and CDR2 YFSETQ. As DNA, the CDR3 is TGCGCCAGCATCTCTGGCCCGGGACAGGGAAACGAGCAGTACTTC. The encoded protein is CASISGPGQGNEQYF.

There are a few counts of this clone. The gene calls are TRBV6-1 and TRBJ1-5; tentative D call: TRBD1 (6 bases). Germline CDR1 and CDR2: MNHNS and SASEGT. This CDR3 has 15 residues. The germline V and J ends were trimmed by 6 bases and 4 bases, with 16 bases remaining between them. For the CDR3, the DNA is TGTGCCAGCAGGTGGACAGCAGACAGTAATCAGCCCCAGCATTTT. Protein sequence: CASRWTADSNQPQHF.

The chain uses TRBV19 and TRBJ2-1, with TRBD2 identical over 12 bases. Unmatched junction bases numbered 4, after V lost 3 bases and J lost 7 bases. The CDR3 runs to 15 residues. Germline V gives CDR1 LNHDA, CDR2 SQIVND (reference sequence). CDR3 protein: CASSMLAGGPNEQFF. The CDR3 nucleotides read TGTGCCAGTAGTATGCTAGCGGGAGGGCCTAATGAGCAGTTCTTC.

The CDR3 DNA follows: TGTGCTAGTGGTTTGGTAATTTCGGCTCCACAGTGGCAAGAGACCCAGTACTTC. This gives the protein CASGLVISAPQWQETQYF. The V call is TRBV12-5, the J call TRBJ2-5; D not resolved. Trimming stripped 0 bases from V and 2 bases from J, with 19 bases between. CDR1 is LGHNT and CDR2 is FRNRAP in the germline V gene. The CDR3 is 18 residues long.

The chain couples TRBV6-1 to TRBJ1-1; D might be TRBD1 (6 bases). The CDR3 covers 13 residues. Per the germline V gene, CDR1 is MNHNS and CDR2 is SASEGT. The germline V and J ends were trimmed by 7 bases and 4 bases, with 13 bases remaining between them. DNA of the CDR3: TGTGCCAGCACGGGGGGCGCAGGCACTGAAGCTTTCTTT. It yields the protein CASTGGAGTEAFF.